This T cell receptor beta chain was sequenced for a study of Graves' ophthalmopathy and Graves' hyperthyroidism. On the study more broadly: At initial diagnosis, peripheral blood was obtained, and this preceded any treatment. Regarding the study as a whole: The model flagged ophthalmopathy progression at around 70% sensitivity and 72% to 85% specificity.

RNA served as the template for amplifying TCR beta CDR3 regions. Scientists carried out first-round RT-PCR using HTBI primers and then a second-round multiplex PCR. MiXCR was run by TCRdb on the multiplex PCR reads, yielding one entry per CDR3 protein. Seen here are hundreds of thousands of distinct CDR3 sequences, under 25% observed once, and the top ten hold around 3.2%. This clonotype was recorded many times. Its antigen remains unknown. None of the included patients had other autoimmune diseases, uncontrolled infections, pregnancy or lactation, as these led to exclusion. CDR1 and CDR2 from the germline V gene are SGHAT and FQDESV (reference sequence). V was clipped by 3 bases and J by 6 bases; unmatched bases: 9. The CDR3 totals 15 residues.

This TCR was sampled from a woman in her late teens or twenties with stable Graves' hyperthyroidism. This chain links TRBV11-1 with TRBJ1-1, with 8 bases matching TRBD1. Sequencing was done on a sample of peripheral blood. Here the CDR3 DNA reads TGTGCCAGCAGCTTTCTCAGGGGGCGAAGGTCTGAAGCTTTCTTT. It yields the protein CASSFLRGRRSEAFF.